The rows below give T cell receptor beta chains drawn from one sample of a study of PD-L1 blockade in urothelial cancer. TCRdb keeps only in-frame clones here, not all; method: immunoSEQ multiplex PCR. The sample gives about 72,000 clones, 86% of which show up once; about 16% is in the top ten. This specimen was PBMCs, taken around atezolizumab (anti-PD-L1) treatment. The receptors were gathered from a man in his fifties or sixties with urothelial cancer. Both conserved end residues are part of each CDR3. Fields, in order: D gene, clone size, CDR3 length, V gene, J gene, CDR3 DNA, CDR3 protein. A D gene is named only where the DNA matches it firmly. Clone size is not always given. Where it is, it says once, few, many or a class for expanded clones.

NA	NA	15	TRBV11-3	TRBJ2-7	TGTGCCAGCAGCTTAGGCGGGTCTGTCGGTTACGAGCAGTACTTC	CASSLGGSVGYEQYF
NA	NA	16	TRBV27	TRBJ1-5	TGTGCCAGCAGTCCTCTGCGCAGGGGTAGCAATCAGCCCCAGCATTTT	CASSPLRRGSNQPQHF
NA	once	16	TRBV5-6	TRBJ2-4	TGTGCCAGCAGCTCGGGGAGCTCGATAGCCAAAAACATTCAGTACTTC	CASSSGSSIAKNIQYF
TRBD2	NA	15	TRBV7-2	TRBJ2-7	TGTGCCAGCATCCTAGGGAGGGGAAGCTCCTACGAGCAGTACTTC	CASILGRGSSYEQYF
NA	NA	13	TRBV30	TRBJ1-3	TGTGCCTGGTGGGACTGGGACGGATACACCATATATTTT	CAWWDWDGYTIYF
TRBD1	NA	14	TRBV11-3	TRBJ1-1	TGTGCCAGCAGCTTACAGGGGGTTAACACTGAAGCTTTCTTT	CASSLQGVNTEAFF
NA	NA	14	TRBV5-1	TRBJ2-1	TGCGCCAGCAGCTTGGACAGGGTGGACAATGAGCAGTTCTTC	CASSLDRVDNEQFF
NA	NA	13	TRBV30	TRBJ1-6	TGTGCCTGGAGTGTCGGAGGAAATTCACCCCTCCACTTT	CAWSVGGNSPLHF
NA	NA	16	TRBV5-1	TRBJ2-3	TGCGCCAGCAGCCCAACGGGGGGCCCGGGCACAGATACGCAGTATTTT	CASSPTGGPGTDTQYF
NA	NA	17	TRBV9	TRBJ2-1	TGTGCCAGCAGCGTAGGCGGCTACGGGGTTTCCTACAATGAGCAGTTCTTC	CASSVGGYGVSYNEQFF
NA	NA	15	TRBV19	TRBJ1-6	TGTGCCAGTAGTGAGTTCCCCCAGGGGAATTCACCCCTCCACTTT	CASSEFPQGNSPLHF
NA	NA	16	TRBV9	TRBJ1-2	TGTGCCAGCAGCGTAGATGTCGGGGGTACTGACTATGGCTACACCTTC	CASSVDVGGTDYGYTF
NA	NA	12	TRBV18	TRBJ2-7	TGTGCCAGCTCACAAAGGTCCGGGGAGCAGTACTTC	CASSQRSGEQYF
TRBD1	NA	15	TRBV18	TRBJ1-1	TGTGCCAGCTCGACCCCTCGGGACAGGAACACTGAAGCTTTCTTT	CASSTPRDRNTEAFF
TRBD1	NA	14	TRBV18	TRBJ1-4	TGTGCCAGCTCACAGGGGGCGGGCAGCGAAAAACTGTTTTTT	CASSQGAGSEKLFF
TRBD1	NA	12	TRBV7-9	TRBJ2-5	TGTGCCACCCAGGACAGGAGGGAGACCCAGTACTTC	CATQDRRETQYF
NA	NA	13	TRBV5-1	TRBJ1-1	TGCGCCAGCAGCTCCCCAGGGAACACTGAAGCTTTCTTT	CASSSPGNTEAFF
NA	NA	15	TRBV6-5	TRBJ1-5	TGTGCCAGCAGGAGGGACATGTCGCCCGGTCAGCCCCAGCATTTT	CASRRDMSPGQPQHF
TRBD2	NA	16	TRBV11-3	TRBJ2-5	TGTGCCAGCAGCTTAGAGGGGCGGGGGGGAGGCGAGACCCAGTACTTC	CASSLEGRGGGETQYF
NA	NA	15	TRBV6-1	TRBJ2-1	TGTGCCAGCAGTGAGATGCGCCAATCCTACAATGAGCAGTTCTTC	CASSEMRQSYNEQFF
NA	once	16	TRBV19	TRBJ1-6	TGTGCCAGCCAACGGGGGGGGCGTCAGTATAATTCACCCCTCCACTTT	CASQRGGRQYNSPLHF
TRBD1	NA	15	TRBV5-5	TRBJ2-7	TGTGCCAGCTTCCCGAGCCGGGACAGTTCCCCCGAGCAGTACTTC	CASFPSRDSSPEQYF
TRBD2	NA	13	TRBV7-3	TRBJ2-1	TGTGCCAGCAGCTTGGGGGGGTTCAATGAGCAGTTCTTC	CASSLGGFNEQFF
TRBD2	NA	14	TRBV2	TRBJ2-7	TGTGCCAGCAACCCGGGACTAGCGGTCTACGAGCAGTACTTC	CASNPGLAVYEQYF
NA	NA	15	TRBV4-3	TRBJ1-2	TGCGCCAGCAGCCAAGTTGACAGCCTTACGGGTGGCTACACCTTC	CASSQVDSLTGGYTF
NA	NA	13	TRBV7-6	TRBJ1-1	TGTGCCAGCAGCGGCAGTATGAACACTGAAGCTTTCTTT	CASSGSMNTEAFF
NA	NA	13	TRBV30	TRBJ1-2	TGTGCCTGGAGTGTAGAAGCGGAGCGCGGCTACACCTTC	CAWSVEAERGYTF
TRBD1	NA	15	TRBV29-1	TRBJ2-3	TGCAGCTCCCAGTCCGAGGACAGGGGGTGGGATACGCAGTATTTT	CSSQSEDRGWDTQYF
NA	NA	14	TRBV6-1	TRBJ2-7	TGTGCCAGCAGTGAATTAAGGGGCTCGGTCGAGCAGTACTTC	CASSELRGSVEQYF
NA	NA	13	TRBV29-1	TRBJ2-7	TGCAGCGGTACCCCGCGGGGGCCCTACGAGCAGTACTTC	CSGTPRGPYEQYF
NA	NA	14	TRBV30	TRBJ1-1	TGTGCCTGGAGTTCCGGGAGTGGGTACACTGAAGCTTTCTTT	CAWSSGSGYTEAFF
TRBD1	NA	16	TRBV19	TRBJ2-7	TGTGCCAGTAGTGCACAGGGGGGGGACAGGGGATCCGAGCAGTACTTC	CASSAQGGDRGSEQYF
NA	NA	14	TRBV7-9	TRBJ1-6	TGTGCCAGCAGCCTCGAAACAGGGAGAACACCCCTCCACTTT	CASSLETGRTPLHF
NA	NA	16	TRBV4-3	TRBJ2-7	TGCGCCAGCAGCCAAGAGACTTTTGGTAGGGGTTACGAGCAGTACTTC	CASSQETFGRGYEQYF
NA	few	15	TRBV4-3	TRBJ2-1	TGCGCCAGCAGCCAGCGGGGGACACCCTACAATGAGCAGTTCTTC	CASSQRGTPYNEQFF
TRBD2	NA	18	TRBV5-8	TRBJ2-6	TGTGCCAGCAGCTTGGTCAGGCTAGCGGGGGCTGGGGCCAACGTCCTGACTTTC	CASSLVRLAGAGANVLTF
TRBD1	once	15	TRBV5-8	TRBJ2-6	TGTGCCAGCAGCTCGGGACAGCGAGGGGCCAACGTCCTGACTTTC	CASSSGQRGANVLTF
NA	few	13	TRBV6-5	TRBJ1-6	TGTGCCAGCAGTTACCGCGGTAATTCACCCCTCCACTTT	CASSYRGNSPLHF
NA	NA	15	TRBV5-1	TRBJ2-2	TGCGCCAGCAGCTTGGTTCCAGGGTACGCCGGGGAGCTGTTTTTT	CASSLVPGYAGELFF
NA	NA	15	TRBV14	TRBJ2-5	TGTGCCAGCAGCCGACTGGAGGGTCCGGGGGAGACCCAGTACTTC	CASSRLEGPGETQYF
NA	NA	13	TRBV5-1	TRBJ1-1	TGCGCCAGCAGCTTAACAGGGTTCACTGAAGCTTTCTTT	CASSLTGFTEAFF
TRBD2	NA	15	TRBV30	TRBJ2-5	TGTGCCTGGAGTGTAGGCGGGGGGGCCATAGAGACCCAGTACTTC	CAWSVGGGAIETQYF
TRBD2	NA	17	TRBV11-2	TRBJ2-5	TGTGCCAGCAGCTTCCAACCGGGACTAGCGAGTCAAGAGACCCAGTACTTC	CASSFQPGLASQETQYF
TRBD2	NA	16	TRBV4-3	TRBJ2-5	TGCGCCAGCAGCCCCGGGGTAGCGGGAACCCAAGAGACCCAGTACTTC	CASSPGVAGTQETQYF
TRBD1	NA	15	TRBV18	TRBJ2-7	TGTGCCAGCTCACCAGCCGGGACAGCTTACTCCGAGCAGTACTTC	CASSPAGTAYSEQYF
NA	NA	13	TRBV28	TRBJ2-2	TGTGCCACCCTTACGGGGAACACCGGGGAGCTGTTTTTT	CATLTGNTGELFF